This entry describes one T cell receptor beta chain. This clonotype was counted a few times. Its antigen is currently not known. No base qualities exist here, and no much larger clone lies one base off it. Its CDR3 holds 15 amino acids, cysteine through phenylalanine. The kept DNA is CDR3 alone, 45 bases in frame from the first base. V is shortened by 5 bases, J by 2 bases, and the region joining them spans 16 bases. From the germline V gene, CDR1 is SGHTA and CDR2 is FQGNSA. The data are from a study of vaccination and CD4 T cells after COVID-19 (dated by TCRdb to between 2021 and 2024). Turning to the overall study: Convalescent patients had a positive SARS-CoV-2 result on nasal swab PCR, and of these patients, several had mild disease and one had severe disease. In the convalescent cohort there were six males and four females, among whom were two Hispanic individuals, seven Caucasians, two Asians and one multiracial person. Each participant got two doses of either the Pfizer-BioNTech BNT162b2 vaccine (n=8) or the Moderna mRNA-1273 vaccine (n=2). Post-COVID blood samples were collected from convalescent patients a median of approximately 93 days after diagnosis, with a range of roughly 30 to 161 days. Post-vaccine blood samples were obtained a median of around 74 days after the second vaccine dose, with a range of roughly 13 to 250 days. The cultures were stimulated with overlapping spike peptide pools from SARS-CoV-2 and from the common cold coronaviruses HCoV-NL63, HCoV-OC43 and HCoV-229E. As controls, cultures received a CEFX viral epitope pool (the positive control), an HIV-1 Nef peptide pool (the negative control), or no peptide at all. In under twelve COVID-19 convalescent patients and a few infection-naive healthy vaccine recipients, researchers compared the spike-specific CD4+ TCR repertoire from before mRNA vaccination with the repertoire from after.

The label giving this sample's treatment or condition can be read as: roughly ten-day PBMC culture with coronavirus spike peptide pools or control peptides (ViraFEST assay). The ViraFEST assay, used in the study, expanded antigen-specific T cells with peptide pools and then identified the expanded clonotypes through TCR sequencing. The positive SARS-CoV-2 PCR tests of the convalescent patients were dated from March to December 2020, before the Alpha, Beta and Delta variants emerged in the United States. PBMCs were cultured at a few million per well in IMDM supplemented with approximately 5% human AB serum and about 9.5 IU/ml IL-2, with around 10 ug/ml peptide pools added. Half of the culture medium was replaced with fresh IL-2-containing medium on days 3 and 7. Once the cells had been in culture for roughly 11 days, the EasySep CD4+ T cell isolation kit was used to isolate CD4+ T cells by negative selection. Ficoll-Paque Plus gradient centrifugation was used to isolate PBMCs from whole blood, and the isolated PBMCs were then either used fresh or cryopreserved at -140C. Each culture condition was generally run in triplicate wells.

Receptor amplification or capture employed PCR. DNA from cultured CD4+ T cells underwent TCR sequencing with the Oncomine TCR Beta short-read assay at the Johns Hopkins FTIC core. The QIAamp micro DNA kit was used to extract genomic DNA from the cultured CD4+ T cells. The Oncomine TCR Beta libraries from cultured CD4+ T cells were pooled using unique dual indexes and then sequenced on an Illumina iSeq 100. From the authors' description of their analysis: Non-productive sequences were removed, and CDR3s that did not start with C, did not end with F or W, or were shorter than 7 amino acids were discarded. Antigen-specific clonotypes were identified with the MANAFEST web application by comparing peptide-stimulated wells with reference and other culture wells. For a clone to be called positive, the clone needed an FDR below 0.05, an odds ratio above 5, and a productive frequency above 0.1% in at least two of three replicate wells. A clonotype was classed as cross-reactive if the clonotype showed significant expansion both in SARS-CoV-2 spike wells and in at least one common cold coronavirus spike condition. Similarity between CDR3 sequences was evaluated in R version 3.6.1 using Levenshtein distances (stringdist) and unrooted phylogenetic trees (ape). Using fastp trimming at Q25 and MiXCR clonotype assembly, TCRdb reanalyzed the public sequencing data and kept in-frame beta chains. Rows merge per CDR3 protein into single entries with the most common DNA and genes. Here the V and J calls rest on TCRdb's processing, not on the authors' analysis. The sample profile shows roughly 17,000 distinct CDR3 sequences; roughly 23% of them were found once. Clones ranked in the top ten supply more than 7.5% of the sample.

What the study reported, not specific to this receptor: The number of convalescent patients in the study was relatively small, and the study did not examine early timepoints following natural infection. An increase in the median number of SARS-CoV-2-reactive clonotypes from approximately 20 after infection to roughly 36 after vaccination was observed, but the change was not found to be significant. Among convalescent patients, a median 86.3% of the SARS-CoV-2-reactive clones seen after vaccination appeared only after vaccination, which suggests priming specific to the vaccine. In convalescent patients, nearly all vaccine-specific clones (304 of 307) were found to be mono-reactive for SARS-CoV-2 spike rather than cross-reactive with common cold coronaviruses.

This clonotype originated in a human donor with COVID-19. Sequenced material: cultured CD4+ T cells from blood. The chain employs TRBV7-2 and TRBJ2-7, with no D gene named confidently. The DNA sequence follows: TGTGCCAGCAGCCTGCAACCGGGTCTTACCTACGAGCAGTACTTC. The resulting protein is CASSLQPGLTYEQYF.